This T cell receptor (beta chain) appears in the sequencing data of a study of PD-1 blockade in classical Hodgkin lymphoma. A note on this clone: Its antigen is undetermined.

The CDR3 covers 18 residues. CDR1 SGHVS and CDR2 FNYEAQ come from the germline V gene. The V end lost 1 base, the J end lost 0 bases, and 19 bases lay between the germline ends. Study-level findings and limits: Significant TCR diversity gains by C4D1 occurred in CD4+ but not CD8+ cells. Reports indicated that newly diagnosed patients had lower baseline TCR diversity than healthy donors did. Repertoire differences have undefined causes, possibly disease activity or prior therapy. After ASCT, patients who started nivolumab under 1 year later were excluded.

TCRdb's copy holds only in-frame clones and misses some; the assay was immunoSEQ multiplex PCR. The profile shows almost 100,000 clones, 80% to 95% of them singletons. Every patient relapsed after autologous stem cell transplantation, and brentuximab vedotin exposure varied. The chain joins TRBV7-6 to TRBJ2-7, with TRBD2 as a possible D gene (6 bases). This material consisted of peripheral blood mononuclear cells (PBMCs), taken at baseline. This TCR came from a human donor with classical Hodgkin lymphoma. CDR3 protein: CASSLGPVRTKSSYEQYF. The CDR3 DNA sequence: TGTGCCAGCAGCTTAGGCCCCGTCAGGACTAAAAGCTCCTACGAGCAGTACTTC.